This is a list of T cell receptor beta chains from one sample in a study of T cells in localized non-small cell lung cancer. Some clones are missing from TCRdb's copy, which holds only in-frame ones; the method was immunoSEQ multiplex PCR. The profile covers about 16,000 clones, with 85% appearing a single time and about 24% taken by the ten largest. The material sequenced was peripheral blood, taken before any cancer treatment. The receptors stem from a male donor aged 60 or older with stage I lung adenocarcinoma. CDR3s include the opening cysteine and the closing phenylalanine or tryptophan.

v_gene	j_gene	CDR3aa
TRBV27	TRBJ2-2	CASSPGGGRDTGELFF
TRBV7-2	TRBJ2-5	CASSLEGGRPGTQYF
TRBV7-9	TRBJ1-2	CASSLPGDGNYGYTF
TRBV5-1	TRBJ2-5	CASRRQGSQETQYF
TRBV18	TRBJ2-1	CASARGSRDNEQFF
TRBV2	TRBJ2-6	CASSEHGEEGQTYSSGANVLTF
TRBV9	TRBJ1-5	CASSALGQDNQPQHF
TRBV30	TRBJ1-6	CAWGQGLESPLHF
TRBV6-5	TRBJ1-1	CASRGQGWTEAFF
TRBV7-6	TRBJ1-6	CASSLVPPGQNSPLHF
TRBV4-2	TRBJ2-7	CASSPLPEIGYEQYF
TRBV7-2	TRBJ2-7	CASSLGQAIPPYEQYF
TRBV28	TRBJ2-7	CASERSGTALREQYF
TRBV6-9	TRBJ2-7	CASSYSGQGVSEQYF
TRBV27	TRBJ2-5	CASSSKGAGEETQYF
TRBV28	TRBJ1-2	CASSPQTGSGGSYTF
TRBV7-8	TRBJ1-2	CASSLYHTSYTF
TRBV6-6	TRBJ1-1	CASSGTHRGNTEAFF
TRBV6-1	TRBJ2-5	CASRLGQGGETQYF
TRBV28	TRBJ1-1	CASSLQGEETEAFF
TRBV13	TRBJ2-7	CASSSRGLPYEQYF
TRBV27	TRBJ2-7	CASRREGTLREQYF
TRBV27	TRBJ2-7	CASSLNRAGYEQYF
TRBV28	TRBJ2-6	CASSLATGGSGANVLTF
TRBV9	TRBJ1-2	CASSVGGLTANYGYTF
TRBV7-9	TRBJ2-7	CASSHPPSGVYEQYF
TRBV2	TRBJ2-1	CASREVTSGGSEQFF
TRBV28	TRBJ1-2	CASSLWDRMEFGYTF
TRBV4-1	TRBJ1-6	CASSQTKEARANSPLHF
TRBV18	TRBJ1-1	CASSPRGGNTEAFF
TRBV10-3	TRBJ2-2	CAISESAVTNTGELFF
TRBV5-1	TRBJ2-3	CASGIAGGPQDTQYF
TRBV11-1	TRBJ1-2	CASSFSNYGYTF
TRBV19	TRBJ2-5	CASMDHYQETQYF